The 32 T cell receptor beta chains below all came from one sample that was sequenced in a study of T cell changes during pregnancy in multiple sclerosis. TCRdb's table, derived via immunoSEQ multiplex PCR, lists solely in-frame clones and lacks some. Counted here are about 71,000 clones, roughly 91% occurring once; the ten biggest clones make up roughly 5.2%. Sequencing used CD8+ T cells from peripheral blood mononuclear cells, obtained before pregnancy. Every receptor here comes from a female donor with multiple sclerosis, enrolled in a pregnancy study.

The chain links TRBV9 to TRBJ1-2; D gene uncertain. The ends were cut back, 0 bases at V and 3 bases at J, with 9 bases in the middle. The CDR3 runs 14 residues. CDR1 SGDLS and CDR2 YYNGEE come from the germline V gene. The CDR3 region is CASSVEQVDYGYTF. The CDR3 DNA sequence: TGTGCCAGCAGCGTAGAGCAGGTTGACTATGGCTACACCTTC.

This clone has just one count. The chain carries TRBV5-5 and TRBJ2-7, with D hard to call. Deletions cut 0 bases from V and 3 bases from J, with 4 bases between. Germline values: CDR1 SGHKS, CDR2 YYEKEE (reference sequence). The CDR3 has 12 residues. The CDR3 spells CASSLASYEQYF. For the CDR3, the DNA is TGTGCCAGCAGCTTGGCTAGCTACGAGCAGTACTTC.

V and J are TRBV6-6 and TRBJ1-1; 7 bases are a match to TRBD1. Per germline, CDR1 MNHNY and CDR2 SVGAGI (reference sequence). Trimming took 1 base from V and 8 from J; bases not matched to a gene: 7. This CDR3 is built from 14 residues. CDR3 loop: CASSYFRTGGEAFF. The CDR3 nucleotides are TGTGCCAGCAGTTACTTTAGGACAGGTGGAGAAGCTTTCTTT.

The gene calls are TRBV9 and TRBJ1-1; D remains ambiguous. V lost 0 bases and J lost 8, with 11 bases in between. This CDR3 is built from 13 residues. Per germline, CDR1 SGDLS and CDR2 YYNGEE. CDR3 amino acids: CASSVGGDGEAFF. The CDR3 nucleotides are TGTGCCAGCAGCGTAGGGGGAGATGGGGAAGCTTTCTTT.

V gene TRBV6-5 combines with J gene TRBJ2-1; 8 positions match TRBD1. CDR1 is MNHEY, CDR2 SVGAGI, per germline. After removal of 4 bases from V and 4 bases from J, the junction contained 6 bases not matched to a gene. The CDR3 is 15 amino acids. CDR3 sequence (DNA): TGTGCCAGCAGTTCCAGTACAGGGGGGTACAATGAGCAGTTCTTC. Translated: CASSSSTGGYNEQFF.

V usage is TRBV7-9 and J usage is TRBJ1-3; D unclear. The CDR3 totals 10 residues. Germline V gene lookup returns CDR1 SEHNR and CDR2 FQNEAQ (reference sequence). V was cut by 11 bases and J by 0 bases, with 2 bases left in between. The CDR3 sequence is CAYSGNTIYF. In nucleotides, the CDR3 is TGTGCCTACTCTGGAAACACCATATATTTT.

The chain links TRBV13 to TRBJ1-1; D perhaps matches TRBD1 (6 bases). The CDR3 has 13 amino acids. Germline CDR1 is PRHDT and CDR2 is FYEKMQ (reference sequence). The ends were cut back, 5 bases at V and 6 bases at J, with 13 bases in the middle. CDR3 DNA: TGTGCCAGCAGCCCTGAGGGACACCCTGAAGCTTTCTTT. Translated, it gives CASSPEGHPEAFF.

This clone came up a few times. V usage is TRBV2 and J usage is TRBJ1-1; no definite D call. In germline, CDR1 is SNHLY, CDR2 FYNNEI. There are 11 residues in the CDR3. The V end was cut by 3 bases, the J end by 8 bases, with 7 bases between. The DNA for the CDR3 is TGTGCCAGCAGTGATTTGGGCGAAGCTTTCTTT. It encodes CASSDLGEAFF.

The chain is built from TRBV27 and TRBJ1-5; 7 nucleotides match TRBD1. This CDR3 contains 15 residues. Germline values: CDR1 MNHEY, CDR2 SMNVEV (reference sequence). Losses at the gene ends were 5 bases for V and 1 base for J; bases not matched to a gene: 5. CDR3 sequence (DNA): TGTGCCAGCAGTCCAGGGACAGAAAGCAATCAGCCCCAGCATTTT. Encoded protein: CASSPGTESNQPQHF.

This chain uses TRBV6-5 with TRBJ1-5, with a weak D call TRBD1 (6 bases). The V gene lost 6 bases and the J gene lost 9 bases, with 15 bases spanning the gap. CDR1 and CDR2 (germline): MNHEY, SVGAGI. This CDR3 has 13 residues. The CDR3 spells CASSPQGSGPQHF. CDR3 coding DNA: TGTGCCAGCAGCCCACAGGGAAGTGGGCCCCAGCATTTT.

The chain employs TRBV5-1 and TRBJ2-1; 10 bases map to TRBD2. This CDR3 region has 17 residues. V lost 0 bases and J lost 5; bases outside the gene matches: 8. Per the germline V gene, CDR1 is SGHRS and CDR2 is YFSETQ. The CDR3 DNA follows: TGCGCCAGCAGCTTGGAGCGGGGGGGCCCGGGGGACAATGAGCAGTTCTTC. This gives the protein CASSLERGGPGDNEQFF.

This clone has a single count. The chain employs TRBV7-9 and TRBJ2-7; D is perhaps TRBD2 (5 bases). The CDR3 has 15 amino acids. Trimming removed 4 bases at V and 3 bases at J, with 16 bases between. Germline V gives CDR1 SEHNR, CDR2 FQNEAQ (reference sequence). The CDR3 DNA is TGTGCCAGCAGCTGGCTCGGAGGCGGCCTCTACGAGCAGTACTTC. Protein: CASSWLGGGLYEQYF.

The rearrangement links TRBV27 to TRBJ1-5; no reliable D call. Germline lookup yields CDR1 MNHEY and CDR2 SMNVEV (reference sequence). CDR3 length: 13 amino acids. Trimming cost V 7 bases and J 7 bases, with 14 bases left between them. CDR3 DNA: TGTGCCAGCACGCCCTCTCGGGGACAGCCCCAGCATTTT. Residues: CASTPSRGQPQHF.

DNA for the CDR3: TGTGCCACCAGCAGAGATCGGAACGAGGGTCAGCCCCAGCATTTT. This translates into CATSRDRNEGQPQHF. The chain carries TRBV15 and TRBJ1-5; no clear D. The CDR3 is 15 amino acids. CDR1 and CDR2 (germline): LNHNV, YYDKDF (reference sequence). V was shortened by 0 bases and J by 6 bases, with 12 bases between the two germline ends.

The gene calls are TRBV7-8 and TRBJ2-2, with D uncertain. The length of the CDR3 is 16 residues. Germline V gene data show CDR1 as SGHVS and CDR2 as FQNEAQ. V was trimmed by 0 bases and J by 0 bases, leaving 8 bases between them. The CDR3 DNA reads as TGTGCCAGCAGCTTAGCAGAATCAGCGAACACCGGGGAGCTGTTTTTT. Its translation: CASSLAESANTGELFF.

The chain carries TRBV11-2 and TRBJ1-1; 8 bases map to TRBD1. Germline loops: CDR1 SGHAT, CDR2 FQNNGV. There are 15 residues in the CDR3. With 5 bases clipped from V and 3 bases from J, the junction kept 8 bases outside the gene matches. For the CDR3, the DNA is TGTGCCAGCAGCGACGGACAGGGACGGGACACTGAAGCTTTCTTT. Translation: CASSDGQGRDTEAFF.

The CDR3 DNA reads as TGTGCCAGCAGCTTATTCACAGGGCAAAACGAGCAGTACTTC. Residues: CASSLFTGQNEQYF. The gene calls are TRBV7-2 and TRBJ2-7, with a possible D match to TRBD1 (6 bases). Trimming took off 2 bases at V and 5 bases at J, with 13 bases between the two ends. CDR3 length: 14 residues. The germline V gene has CDR1 SGHTA and CDR2 FQGNSA.

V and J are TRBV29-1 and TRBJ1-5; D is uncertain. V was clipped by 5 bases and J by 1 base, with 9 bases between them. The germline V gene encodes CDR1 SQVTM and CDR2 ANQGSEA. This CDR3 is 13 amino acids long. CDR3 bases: TGCAGCGTTCGGGCGGGGAGCAATCAGCCCCAGCATTTT. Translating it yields CSVRAGSNQPQHF.

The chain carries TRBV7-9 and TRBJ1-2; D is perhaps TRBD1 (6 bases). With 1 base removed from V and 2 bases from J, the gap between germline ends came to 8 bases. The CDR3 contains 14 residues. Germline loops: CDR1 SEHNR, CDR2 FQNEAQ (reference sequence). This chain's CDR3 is CASSLVGGNYGYTF. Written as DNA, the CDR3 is TGTGCCAGCAGCTTAGTAGGGGGAAACTATGGCTACACCTTC.

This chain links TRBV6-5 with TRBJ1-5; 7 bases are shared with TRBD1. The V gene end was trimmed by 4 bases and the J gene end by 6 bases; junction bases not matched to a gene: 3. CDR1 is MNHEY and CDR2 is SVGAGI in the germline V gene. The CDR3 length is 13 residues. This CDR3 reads CASSLGQTQPQHF. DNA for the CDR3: TGTGCCAGCAGTTTGGGACAGACTCAGCCCCAGCATTTT.

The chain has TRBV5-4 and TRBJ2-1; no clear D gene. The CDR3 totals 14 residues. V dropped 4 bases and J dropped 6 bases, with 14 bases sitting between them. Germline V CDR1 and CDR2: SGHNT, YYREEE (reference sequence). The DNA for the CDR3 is TGTGCCAGCAGCCGCAGAGGATCATCCAATGAGCAGTTCTTC. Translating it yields CASSRRGSSNEQFF. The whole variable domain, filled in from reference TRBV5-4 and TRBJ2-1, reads ETGVTQSPTHLIKTRGQQVTLRCSSQSGHNTVSWYQQALGQGPQFIFQYYREEENGRGNFPPRFSGLQFPNYSSELNVNALELDDSALYLCASSRRGSSNEQFFGPGTRLTVL.

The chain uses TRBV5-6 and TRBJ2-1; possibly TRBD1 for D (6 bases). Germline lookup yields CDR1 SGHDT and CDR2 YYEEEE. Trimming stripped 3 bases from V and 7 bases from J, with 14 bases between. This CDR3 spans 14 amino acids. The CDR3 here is CASSSKTGVNEQFF. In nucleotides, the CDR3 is TGTGCCAGCAGCTCGAAGACAGGAGTAAATGAGCAGTTCTTC.

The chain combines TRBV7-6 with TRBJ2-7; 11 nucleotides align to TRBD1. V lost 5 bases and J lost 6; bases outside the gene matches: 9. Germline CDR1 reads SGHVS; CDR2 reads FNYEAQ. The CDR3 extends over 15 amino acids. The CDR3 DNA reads TGTGCCAGCAGCCAGATGGGGACAGGGGGTTTCGAGCAGTACTTC. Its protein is CASSQMGTGGFEQYF.

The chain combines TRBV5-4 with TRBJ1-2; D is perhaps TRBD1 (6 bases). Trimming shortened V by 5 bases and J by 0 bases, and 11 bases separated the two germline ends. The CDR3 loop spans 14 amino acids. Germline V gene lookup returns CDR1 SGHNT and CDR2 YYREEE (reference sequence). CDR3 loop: CASRGGIPNYGYTF. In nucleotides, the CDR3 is TGTGCCAGCAGAGGGGGAATTCCTAACTATGGCTACACCTTC.

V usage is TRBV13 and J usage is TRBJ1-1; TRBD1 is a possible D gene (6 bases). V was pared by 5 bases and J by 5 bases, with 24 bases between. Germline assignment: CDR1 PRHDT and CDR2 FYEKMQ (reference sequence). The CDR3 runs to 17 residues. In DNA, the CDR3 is TGTGCCAGCAGCGAAGTCTTCGGGGGGCGATTGAGAACTGAAGCTTTCTTT. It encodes CASSEVFGGRLRTEAFF.

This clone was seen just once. The CDR3 bases are TGTGCCAGCAGTGGTATCTCAGGTGACGAGCAGTACTTC. This gives the protein CASSGISGDEQYF. This rearrangement joins TRBV25-1 to TRBJ2-7; D gene ambiguous. The V end was cut by 4 bases, the J end by 5 bases, with 12 bases between. Germline V CDR1 and CDR2: MGHDK, SYGVNS. This CDR3 has 13 residues.

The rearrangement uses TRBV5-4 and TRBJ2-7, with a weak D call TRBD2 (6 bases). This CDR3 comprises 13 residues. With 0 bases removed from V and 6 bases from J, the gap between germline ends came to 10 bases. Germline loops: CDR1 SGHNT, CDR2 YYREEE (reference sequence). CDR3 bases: TGTGCCAGCAGCTTGGGCGGGGCCTTCGAGCAGTACTTC. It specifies CASSLGGAFEQYF. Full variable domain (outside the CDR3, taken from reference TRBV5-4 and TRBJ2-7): ETGVTQSPTHLIKTRGQQVTLRCSSQSGHNTVSWYQQALGQGPQFIFQYYREEENGRGNFPPRFSGLQFPNYSSELNVNALELDDSALYLCASSLGGAFEQYFGPGTRLTVT.

The DNA for the CDR3 is TGTGCCAGCAGCCAAGGTCCTTACGCGGGGGGAACTAATGAAAAACTGTTTTTT. This sequence encodes CASSQGPYAGGTNEKLFF. The chain links TRBV14 to TRBJ1-4; D may be TRBD1 (5 bases). The CDR3 covers 18 residues. Trimming removed 1 base at V and 1 base at J, with 16 bases between. CDR1 is SGHDN, CDR2 FVKESK, per germline.

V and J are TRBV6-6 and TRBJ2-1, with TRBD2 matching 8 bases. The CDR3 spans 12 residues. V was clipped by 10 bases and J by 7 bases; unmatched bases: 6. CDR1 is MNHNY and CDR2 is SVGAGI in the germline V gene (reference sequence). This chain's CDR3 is CATGLANNEQFF. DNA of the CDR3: TGTGCCACCGGACTAGCAAATAATGAGCAGTTCTTC.

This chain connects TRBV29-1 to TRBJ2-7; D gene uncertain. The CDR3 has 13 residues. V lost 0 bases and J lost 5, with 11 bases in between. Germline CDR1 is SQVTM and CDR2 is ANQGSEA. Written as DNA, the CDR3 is TGCAGCGTTGAAGATCTCGCGTTCCACGAGCAGTACTTC. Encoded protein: CSVEDLAFHEQYF.

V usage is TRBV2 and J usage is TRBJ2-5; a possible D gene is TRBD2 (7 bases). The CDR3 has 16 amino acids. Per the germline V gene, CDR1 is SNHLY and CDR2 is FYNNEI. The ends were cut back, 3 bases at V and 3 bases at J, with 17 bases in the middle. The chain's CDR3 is CASSDAATGGEETQYF. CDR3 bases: TGTGCCAGCAGTGACGCGGCGACGGGGGGCGAAGAGACCCAGTACTTC. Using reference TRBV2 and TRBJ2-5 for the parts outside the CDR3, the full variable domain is EPEVTQTPSHQVTQMGQEVILRCVPISNHLYFYWYRQILGQKVEFLVSFYNNEISEKSEIFDDQFSVERPDGSNFTLKIRSTKLEDSAMYFCASSDAATGGEETQYFGPGTRLLVL.

Written as DNA, the CDR3 is TGTGCCAGCAGTGAACGGCAGGGCCTCCCTCACTATGGCTACACCTTC. It is translated as CASSERQGLPHYGYTF. This chain links TRBV6-1 with TRBJ1-2; the D gene is possibly TRBD1 (5 bases). The CDR3 length is 16 residues. V lost 2 bases, J lost 3 bases, and 16 bases lay in between. The V gene's germline CDR1 is MNHNS and CDR2 SASEGT.